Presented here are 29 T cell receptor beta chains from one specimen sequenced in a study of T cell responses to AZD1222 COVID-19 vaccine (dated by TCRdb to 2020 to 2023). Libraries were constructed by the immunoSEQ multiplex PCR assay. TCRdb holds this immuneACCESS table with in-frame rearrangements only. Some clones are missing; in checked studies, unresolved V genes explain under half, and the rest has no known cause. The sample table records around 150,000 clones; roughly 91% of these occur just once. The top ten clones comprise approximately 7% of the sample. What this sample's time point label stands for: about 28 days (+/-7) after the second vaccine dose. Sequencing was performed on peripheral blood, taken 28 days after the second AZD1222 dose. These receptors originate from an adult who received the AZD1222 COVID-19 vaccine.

The CDR3 protein is CASSISGRGNTEAFF. CDR3 sequence (DNA): TGTGCCAGTAGTATATCCGGGAGAGGGAACACTGAAGCTTTCTTT. This sequence joins TRBV19 and TRBJ1-1; D unresolved. This CDR3 spans 15 amino acids. Per the germline V gene, CDR1 is LNHDA and CDR2 is SQIVND (reference sequence). Trimming cost V 2 bases and J 1 base, with 11 bases left between them.

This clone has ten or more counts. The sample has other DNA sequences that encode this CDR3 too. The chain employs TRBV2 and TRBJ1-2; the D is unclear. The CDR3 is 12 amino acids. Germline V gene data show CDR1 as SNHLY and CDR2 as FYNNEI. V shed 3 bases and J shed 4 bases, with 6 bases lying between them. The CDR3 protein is CASSETSYGYTF. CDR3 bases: TGTGCCAGCAGTGAGACCTCCTATGGCTACACCTTC.

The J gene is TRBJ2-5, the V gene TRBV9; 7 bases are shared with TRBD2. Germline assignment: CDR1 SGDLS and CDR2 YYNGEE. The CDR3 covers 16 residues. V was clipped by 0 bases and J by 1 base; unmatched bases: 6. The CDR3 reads CASSVGGGGLQETQYF. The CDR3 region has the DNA TGTGCCAGCAGCGTAGGGGGCGGGGGACTCCAAGAGACCCAGTACTTC.

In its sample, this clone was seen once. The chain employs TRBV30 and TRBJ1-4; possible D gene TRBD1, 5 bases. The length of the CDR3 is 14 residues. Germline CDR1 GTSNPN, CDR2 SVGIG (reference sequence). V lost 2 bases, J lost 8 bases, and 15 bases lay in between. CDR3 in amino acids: CAWSFLQGGEKLFF. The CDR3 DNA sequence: TGTGCCTGGAGTTTCCTCCAGGGAGGCGAAAAACTGTTTTTT. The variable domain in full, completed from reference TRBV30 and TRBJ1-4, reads SQTIHQWPATLVQPVGSPLSLECTVEGTSNPNLYWYRQAAGRGLQLLFYSVGIGQISSEVPQNLSASRPQDRQFILSSKKLLLSDSGFYLCAWSFLQGGEKLFFGSGTQLSVL.

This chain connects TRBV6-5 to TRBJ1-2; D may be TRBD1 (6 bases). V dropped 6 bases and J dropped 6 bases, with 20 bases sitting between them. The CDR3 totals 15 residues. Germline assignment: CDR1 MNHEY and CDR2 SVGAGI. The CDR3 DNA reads TGTGCCAGCAGCTCGACGTGGGGGCGGCTTAATGGCTACACCTTC. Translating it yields CASSSTWGRLNGYTF.

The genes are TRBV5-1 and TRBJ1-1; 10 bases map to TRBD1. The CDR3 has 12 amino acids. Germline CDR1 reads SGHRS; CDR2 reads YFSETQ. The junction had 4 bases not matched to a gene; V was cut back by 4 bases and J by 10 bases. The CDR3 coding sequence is TGCGCCAGCAGCGCAGACAGGGGGCCAGCTTTCTTT. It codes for CASSADRGPAFF.

The CDR3 spells CASSHRDTNQPQHF. The CDR3 coding sequence is TGTGCCAGCAGTCACCGGGACACCAATCAGCCCCAGCATTTT. The V call is TRBV2, the J call TRBJ1-5; D may be TRBD1 (6 bases). The germline CDR1 and CDR2 sequences are SNHLY and FYNNEI. The CDR3 is made up of 14 amino acids. V dropped 5 bases and J dropped 3 bases, with 11 bases sitting between them.

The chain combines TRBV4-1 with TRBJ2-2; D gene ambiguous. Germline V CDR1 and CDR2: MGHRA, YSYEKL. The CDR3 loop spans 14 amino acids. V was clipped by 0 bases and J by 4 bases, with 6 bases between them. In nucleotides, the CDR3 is TGCGCCAGCAGCCAAGATGCAGGCACCGGGGAGCTGTTTTTT. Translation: CASSQDAGTGELFF.

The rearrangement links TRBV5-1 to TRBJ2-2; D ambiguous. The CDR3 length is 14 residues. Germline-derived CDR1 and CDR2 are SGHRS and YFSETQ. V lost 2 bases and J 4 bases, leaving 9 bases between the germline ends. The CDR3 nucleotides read TGCGCCAGCAGCTTCTTCTCCCTCACCGGGGAGCTGTTTTTT. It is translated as CASSFFSLTGELFF.

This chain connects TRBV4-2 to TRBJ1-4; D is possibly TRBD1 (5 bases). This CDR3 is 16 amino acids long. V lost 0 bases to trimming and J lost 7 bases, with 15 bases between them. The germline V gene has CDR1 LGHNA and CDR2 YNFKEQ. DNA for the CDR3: TGTGCCAGCAGCCAAGATCTAGGGGCCCTCTCTGAAAAACTGTTTTTT. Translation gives CASSQDLGALSEKLFF.

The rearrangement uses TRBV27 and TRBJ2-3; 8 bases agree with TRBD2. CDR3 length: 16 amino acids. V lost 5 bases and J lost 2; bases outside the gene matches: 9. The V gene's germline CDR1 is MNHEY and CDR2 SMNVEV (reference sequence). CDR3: CASSLGRAGATDTQYF. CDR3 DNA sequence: TGTGCCAGCAGTCTGGGCAGAGCGGGGGCCACAGATACGCAGTATTTT.

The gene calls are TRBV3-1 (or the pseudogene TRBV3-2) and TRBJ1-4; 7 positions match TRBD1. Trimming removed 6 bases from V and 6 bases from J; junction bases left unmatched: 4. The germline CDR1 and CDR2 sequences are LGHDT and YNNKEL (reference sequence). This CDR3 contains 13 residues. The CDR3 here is CASRIQGYEKLFF. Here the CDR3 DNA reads TGTGCCAGCAGGATACAGGGGTATGAAAAACTGTTTTTT.

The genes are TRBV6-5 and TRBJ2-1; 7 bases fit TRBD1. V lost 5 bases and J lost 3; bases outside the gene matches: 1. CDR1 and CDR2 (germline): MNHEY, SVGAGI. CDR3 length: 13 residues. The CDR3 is CASSRDSYNEQFF. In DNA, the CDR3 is TGTGCCAGCAGTCGGGACAGCTACAATGAGCAGTTCTTC.

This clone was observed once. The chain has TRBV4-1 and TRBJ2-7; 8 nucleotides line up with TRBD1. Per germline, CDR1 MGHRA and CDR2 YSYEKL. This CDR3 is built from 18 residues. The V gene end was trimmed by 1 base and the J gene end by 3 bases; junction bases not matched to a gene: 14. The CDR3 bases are TGCGCCAGCAGCCAAGCCCTTCCGGGACAGGTGACACTCTACGAGCAGTACTTC. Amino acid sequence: CASSQALPGQVTLYEQYF.

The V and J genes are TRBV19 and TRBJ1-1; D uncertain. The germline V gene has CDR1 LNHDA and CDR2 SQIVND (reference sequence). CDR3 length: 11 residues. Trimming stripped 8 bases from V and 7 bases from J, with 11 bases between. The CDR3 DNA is TGTGCCAGTGGACCGCTCCTTGAAGCTTTCTTT. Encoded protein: CASGPLLEAFF.

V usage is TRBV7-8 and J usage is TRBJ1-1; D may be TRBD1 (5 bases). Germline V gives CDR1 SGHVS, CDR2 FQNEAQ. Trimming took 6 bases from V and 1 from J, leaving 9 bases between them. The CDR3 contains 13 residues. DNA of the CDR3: TGTGCCAGCAGTCGACAGACGAACACTGAAGCTTTCTTT. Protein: CASSRQTNTEAFF. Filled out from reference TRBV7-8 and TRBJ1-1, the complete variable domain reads GAGVSQSPRYKVAKRGQDVALRCDPISGHVSLFWYQQALGQGPEFLTYFQNEAQLDKSGLPSDRFFAERPEGSVSTLKIQRTQQEDSAVYLCASSRQTNTEAFFGQGTRLTVV.

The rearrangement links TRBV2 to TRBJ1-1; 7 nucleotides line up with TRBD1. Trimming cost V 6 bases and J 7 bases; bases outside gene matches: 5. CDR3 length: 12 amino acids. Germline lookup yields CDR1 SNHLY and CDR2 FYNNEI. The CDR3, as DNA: TGTGCCAGCAGGGAACAGGGGTATGAAGCTTTCTTT. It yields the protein CASREQGYEAFF.

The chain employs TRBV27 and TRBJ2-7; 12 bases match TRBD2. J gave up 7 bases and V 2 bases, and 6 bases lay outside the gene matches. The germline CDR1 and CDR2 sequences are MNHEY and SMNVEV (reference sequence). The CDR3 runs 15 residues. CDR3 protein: CASSLTTSGGQEQYF. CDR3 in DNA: TGTGCCAGCAGTTTAACCACTAGCGGGGGGCAGGAGCAGTACTTC.

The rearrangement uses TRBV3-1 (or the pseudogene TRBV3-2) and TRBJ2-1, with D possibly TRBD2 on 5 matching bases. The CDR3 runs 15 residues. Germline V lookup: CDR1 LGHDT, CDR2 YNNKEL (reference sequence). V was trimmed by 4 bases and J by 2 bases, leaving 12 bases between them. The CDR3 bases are TGTGCCAGCAGCCCCGGCGCGGGCGCCTACAATGAGCAGTTCTTC. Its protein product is CASSPGAGAYNEQFF.

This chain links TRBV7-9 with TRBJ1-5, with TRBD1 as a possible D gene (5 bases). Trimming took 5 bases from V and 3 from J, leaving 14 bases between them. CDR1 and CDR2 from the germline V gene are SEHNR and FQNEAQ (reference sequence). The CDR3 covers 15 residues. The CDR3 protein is CASSLDHRFNQPQHF. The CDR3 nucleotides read TGTGCCAGCAGCCTCGATCACAGGTTCAATCAGCCCCAGCATTTT.

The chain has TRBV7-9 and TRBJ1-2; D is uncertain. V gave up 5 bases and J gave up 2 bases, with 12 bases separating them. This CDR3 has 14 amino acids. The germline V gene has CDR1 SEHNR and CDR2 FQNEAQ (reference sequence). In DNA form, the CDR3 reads TGTGCCAGCAGCGGAGAGTTGAGGAACTATGGCTACACCTTC. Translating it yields CASSGELRNYGYTF.

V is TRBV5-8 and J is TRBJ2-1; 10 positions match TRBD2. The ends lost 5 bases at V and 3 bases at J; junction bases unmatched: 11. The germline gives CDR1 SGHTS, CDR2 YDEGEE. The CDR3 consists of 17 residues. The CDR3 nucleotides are TGTGCCAGCAGTTCCACCCTAGCGGGGGACTACTACAATGAGCAGTTCTTC. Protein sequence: CASSSTLAGDYYNEQFF.

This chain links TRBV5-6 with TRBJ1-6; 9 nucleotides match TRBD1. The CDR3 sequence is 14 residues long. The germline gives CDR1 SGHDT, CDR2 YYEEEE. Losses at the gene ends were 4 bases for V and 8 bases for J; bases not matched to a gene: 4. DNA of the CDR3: TGTGCCAGCAGCCTTGGGACAGGGTATTCACCCCTCCACTTT. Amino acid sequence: CASSLGTGYSPLHF.

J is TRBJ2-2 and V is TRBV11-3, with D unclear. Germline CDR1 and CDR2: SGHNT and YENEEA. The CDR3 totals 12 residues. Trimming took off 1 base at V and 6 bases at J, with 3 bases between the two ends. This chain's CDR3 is CASSLAAGELFF. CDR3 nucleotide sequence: TGTGCCAGCAGCTTAGCAGCCGGGGAGCTGTTTTTT.

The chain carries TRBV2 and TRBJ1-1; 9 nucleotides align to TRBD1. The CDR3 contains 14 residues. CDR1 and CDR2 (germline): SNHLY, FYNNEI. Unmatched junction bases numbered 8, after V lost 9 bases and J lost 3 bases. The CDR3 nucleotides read TGTGCCAGATCAGGGGACAGGGTGGACACTGAAGCTTTCTTT. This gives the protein CARSGDRVDTEAFF.

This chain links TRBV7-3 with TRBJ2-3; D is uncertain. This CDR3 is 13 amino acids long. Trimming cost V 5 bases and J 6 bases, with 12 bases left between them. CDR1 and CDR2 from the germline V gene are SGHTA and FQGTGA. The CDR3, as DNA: TGTGCCAGCAGCCTTACGTCCAAGGATACGCAGTATTTT. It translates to CASSLTSKDTQYF.

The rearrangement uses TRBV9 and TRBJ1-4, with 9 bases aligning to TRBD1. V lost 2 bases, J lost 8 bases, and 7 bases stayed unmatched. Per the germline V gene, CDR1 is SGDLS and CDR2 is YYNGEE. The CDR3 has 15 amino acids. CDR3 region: CASSVDGTGYEKLFF. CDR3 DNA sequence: TGTGCCAGCAGCGTCGATGGGACAGGGTACGAAAAACTGTTTTTT.

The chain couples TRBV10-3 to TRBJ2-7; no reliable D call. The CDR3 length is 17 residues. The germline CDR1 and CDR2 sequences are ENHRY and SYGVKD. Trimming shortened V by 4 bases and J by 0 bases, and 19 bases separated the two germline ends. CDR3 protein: CAISGVLDVRSSYEQYF. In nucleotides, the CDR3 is TGTGCCATCAGTGGGGTTCTTGATGTTCGCAGCTCCTACGAGCAGTACTTC.

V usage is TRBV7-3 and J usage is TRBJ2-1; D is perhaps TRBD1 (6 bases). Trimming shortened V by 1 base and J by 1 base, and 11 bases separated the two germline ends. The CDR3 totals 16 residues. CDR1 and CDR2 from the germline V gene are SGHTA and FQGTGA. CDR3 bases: TGTGCCAGCAGCTTAATTCCAGGGGAGTCCTACAATGAGCAGTTCTTC. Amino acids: CASSLIPGESYNEQFF.